The present T cell receptor (beta chain) was sequenced within a study of human CD8 memory T cell subsets. Exhausted-like traits marked the TPEX cells, which were CCR7+ PD-1+ TIGIT+ early memory CD8+ T cells. Scientists made TCR beta libraries using UMI-labeled 5' RACE. TCRdb reprocessed the 5' RACE reads and keeps a single row for each CDR3 protein, giving no DNA. The listing records some 7,000 distinct CDR3 sequences. The sample taken for sequencing was CD8+ T cells from PBMCs. The source of this sequence is a human donor in good health.

The chain's CDR3 is CSAKGQFNEKLFF. V and J are TRBV20-1 and TRBJ1-4; with no DNA, the TCRdb D assignment of TRBD1 cannot be verified. Per the germline V gene, CDR1 is DFQATT and CDR2 is SNEGSKA (reference sequence). This CDR3 is 13 amino acids long.